This T cell receptor beta chain comes out of a study of blood T cell repertoires in COVID-19 (dated by TCRdb to about 2020). Regarding the research as a whole: Samples from collaborators originated in the United States, Italy and Spain and spanned both the acute and convalescent phases of COVID-19. The material from the prospective study consisted of cDNA or gDNA derived from T cells, B-cell-depleted T cells, or PBMCs. Deeply sampled blood TCRbeta repertoires from subjects exposed to, actively infected with, or recovered from COVID-19 were included in the dataset. The repertoires were released in a freely available public database meant as a resource for research on the immune response to SARS-CoV-2. The samples were drawn from two sources: the first 160 participants of the ongoing ImmuneRACE study, and 1,254 subjects contributed by 6 global collaborators. The sample metadata nearly always contained a de-identified subject ID, COVID-19 status, age in years and sex. Where HLA class I and class II types were available, the types were taken from metadata supplied by the sample provider, not from assay-based typing. The paper's findings and limits, for the study overall: How much clinical and demographic metadata was included differed by source and by participant, and the metadata was provided uncurated.

Collaborating institutions collected whole blood in K2EDTA tubes following their own protocols. For TCRbeta analysis, collaborators shipped samples in one of three forms: frozen whole blood, isolated PBMCs, or DNA extracted from either of those sample types. The immunoSEQ Assay, a bias-controlled multiplex PCR, was used to amplify TCRbeta CDR3 regions from genomic DNA. The original methods were these. The number of nucleated cells in each sample was estimated from the amplification of reference gene primers within the assay. To quantify the absolute abundance of each unique TCRbeta CDR3 rearrangement, sequence reads were collapsed and filtered. For each sample, productive Simpson clonality was calculated as the square root of Simpson's diversity index across productive rearrangements. TCRdb took over this immuneACCESS table, retaining in-frame rearrangements with V and J assigned. Such tables are incomplete; in checked studies, under half of the missing clones stem from an unresolved V gene, and the remainder is unexplained. V and J calls and clone size follow that table, whereas D and trimming were derived from the DNA. The sample contains 70,000 to 80,000 clones, roughly three quarters of them found a single time. Of the sample, about 12% falls within the top ten clones.

In its sample, this clone was seen a few times. Its target antigen remains unknown. No base qualities exist here, and no much larger clone lies one base off it. The sequenced sample was peripheral blood. The receptor comes from a human donor in a cohort sampled during active COVID-19.

In nucleotide form, the sequence is TGTGCCAGCAGATCTCAGGGATTTTATAGCAATCAGCCCCAGCATTTT. Translated, this is CASRSQGFYSNQPQHF. The V gene is TRBV27 and the J gene is TRBJ1-5; the D gene is perhaps TRBD1, on 5 matching bases. Including cysteine and phenylalanine, the CDR3 has 16 amino acids. The kept DNA is CDR3 alone, 48 bases in frame from the first base. V is pared back by 6 bases and J by 0 bases, with 15 bases lying between the germline termini. In the germline V gene (reference sequence), CDR1 corresponds to MNHEY and CDR2 to SMNVEV.